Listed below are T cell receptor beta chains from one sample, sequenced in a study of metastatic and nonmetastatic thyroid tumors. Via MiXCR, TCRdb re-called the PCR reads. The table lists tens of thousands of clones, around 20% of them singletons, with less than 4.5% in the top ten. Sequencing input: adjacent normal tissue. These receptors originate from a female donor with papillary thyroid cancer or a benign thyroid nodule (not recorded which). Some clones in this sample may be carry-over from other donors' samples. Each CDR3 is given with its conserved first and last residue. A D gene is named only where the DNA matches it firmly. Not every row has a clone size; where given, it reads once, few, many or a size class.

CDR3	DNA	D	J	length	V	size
CASSLPGSGLAVPSYEQYF	TGTGCCAGCAGTTTACCCGGGTCCGGGCTAGCGGTCCCCTCCTACGAGCAGTACTTC	TRBD2	TRBJ2-7	19	TRBV28	.
CASSSNPGREEKLFF	TGCGCCAGCAGTTCCAACCCCGGACGGGAGGAAAAACTGTTTTTT	.	TRBJ1-4	15	TRBV5-1	many
CASSPHPGHLSGANVLTF	TGTGCCAGCAGTCCCCACCCGGGACACCTCTCTGGGGCCAACGTCCTGACTTTC	.	TRBJ2-6	18	TRBV28	many
CASSSGQGNSYNSPLHF	TGTGCCAGCAGCTCGGGACAGGGGAACTCCTATAATTCACCCCTCCACTTT	TRBD1	TRBJ1-6	17	TRBV11-2	.
CASSQGLSGNTEAFF	TGCGCCAGCAGCCAAGGTCTGTCGGGGAACACTGAAGCTTTCTTT	.	TRBJ1-1	15	TRBV4-3	many
CASSQQSSGGETQYF	TGTGCCAGCAGCCAACAATCTTCAGGGGGAGAGACCCAGTACTTC	TRBD1	TRBJ2-5	15	TRBV11-3	many
CSVERLDRGLTYEQYF	TGCAGCGTTGAGAGGTTAGACAGGGGGCTAACCTACGAGCAGTACTTC	TRBD1	TRBJ2-7	16	TRBV29-1	many
CASSFDGGLAGGNEQFF	TGTGCTAGCAGCTTTGATGGGGGACTAGCGGGAGGCAATGAGCAGTTCTTC	TRBD2	TRBJ2-1	17	TRBV7-7	once
CASSEPIYNEQFF	TGTGCCAGCAGTGAACCGATCTACAATGAGCAGTTCTTC	.	TRBJ2-1	13	TRBV6-1	medium-sized
CASRRGYEDFF	TGTGCCAGCAGACGGGGGTATGAAGATTTCTTT	.	TRBJ1-1	11	TRBV12-3/TRBV12-4	.
CASSPSTRAGDHNEQFF	TGTGCCAGCAGTCCCTCTACGCGGGCGGGGGATCACAATGAGCAGTTCTTC	TRBD2	TRBJ2-1	17	TRBV6-5	medium-sized
CASSSPQFSGGHYNEQFF	TGCGCCAGCAGCTCACCCCAGTTTAGCGGGGGCCACTACAATGAGCAGTTCTTC	TRBD2	TRBJ2-1	18	TRBV5-1	.
CAWTPGQGINTQYF	TGTGCCTGGACACCGGGACAGGGTATAAATACGCAGTATTTT	TRBD1	TRBJ2-3	14	TRBV30	many
CASRIQGASEKLFF	TGTGCCAGCAGAATACAGGGGGCGAGTGAAAAACTGTTTTTT	TRBD1	TRBJ1-4	14	TRBV6-2/TRBV6-3	many
CASSQESTGTNQPQHF	TGCGCCAGCAGCCAAGAATCGACAGGGACCAATCAGCCCCAGCATTTT	TRBD1	TRBJ1-5	16	TRBV4-3	.
CASSHGRDPYLNTEAFF	TGTGCCAGCAGCCACGGGAGGGACCCATACCTGAACACTGAAGCTTTCTTT	.	TRBJ1-1	17	TRBV6-1	medium-sized
CATSDGRDRTFTGELFF	TGTGCCACCAGTGATGGCCGGGACAGAACTTTCACCGGGGAGCTGTTTTTT	TRBD1	TRBJ2-2	17	TRBV24-1	medium-sized
CASRYPGVTVSDEQFF	TGTGCCAGCAGATACCCCGGGGTTACGGTCAGCGATGAGCAGTTCTTC	.	TRBJ2-1	16	TRBV28	.
CATSGKGDPRDYDEELLF	TGTGCCACCAGCGGGAAAGGGGACCCCCGGGACTATGATGAAGAACTGCTTTTT	.	TRBJ1-4	18	TRBV15	.
CSARAGGTGELFF	TGCAGTGCTAGGGCAGGGGGAACAGGGGAGCTGTTTTTT	TRBD1	TRBJ2-2	13	TRBV20-1	once
CASRSPDYNSPLHF	TGTGCCAGCAGGTCGCCCGATTATAATTCACCCCTCCACTTT	.	TRBJ1-6	14	TRBV2	medium-sized
CSARDPFRANNYGYTF	TGCAGTGCTAGAGATCCGTTCAGGGCGAATAACTATGGCTACACCTTC	.	TRBJ1-2	16	TRBV20-1	many
CASSPGTGSFEAFF	TGCGCCAGCAGCCCCGGGACAGGTTCTTTTGAAGCTTTCTTT	TRBD1	TRBJ1-1	14	TRBV4-1	many
CSATGLAGIQETQYF	TGCAGTGCTACTGGACTAGCGGGGATCCAAGAGACACAGTACTTC	TRBD2	TRBJ2-5	15	TRBV20-1	once
CASSIAGPLFGSTQYF	TGTGCCAGTAGTATAGCGGGACCCCTTTTTGGATCGACCCAGTACTTC	.	TRBJ2-5	16	TRBV19	many
CSVSYGTVYYGYTF	TGCAGCGTTTCCTACGGGACAGTGTACTATGGCTACACCTTC	TRBD1	TRBJ1-2	14	TRBV29-1	many
CASKWAGGQETQYF	TGTGCCAGCAAGTGGGCAGGAGGCCAAGAGACCCAGTACTTC	.	TRBJ2-5	14	TRBV6-1	medium-sized
CRARDDLETQYF	TGCAGAGCTAGAGATGATCTAGAAACGCAATATTTT	.	TRBJ2-3	12	TRBV20-1	.
CASSRTGGIDEQFF	TGTGCCAGCAGCAGGACAGGGGGGATTGATGAGCAGTTCTTC	TRBD1	TRBJ2-1	14	TRBV5-4	many
CASRLQGVHEKLFF	TGTGCCAGCAGGCTTCAGGGGGTCCATGAAAAACTGTTTTTT	TRBD1	TRBJ1-4	14	TRBV2	many
CATIYSLTLAGQPQHF	TGTGCCACCATTTATTCCCTGACTTTGGCGGGTCAGCCCCAGCATTTT	.	TRBJ1-5	16	TRBV24-1	.
CASRPWTGFYGELFF	TGTGCCAGCCGACCCTGGACAGGGTTTTACGGGGAGCTGTTTTTT	TRBD1	TRBJ2-2	15	TRBV28	many
CASIFFPVSTGNYGYTF	TGTGCCAGCATTTTCTTCCCTGTGTCGACAGGGAACTATGGCTACACCTTC	TRBD1	TRBJ1-2	17	TRBV6-1	few
CATSREGTNEKLFF	TGTGCCACCAGCAGAGAAGGTACTAATGAAAAACTGTTTTTT	.	TRBJ1-4	14	TRBV15	many
CASSPEGGTEAFF	TGTGCTAGCAGCCCCGAGGGGGGGACTGAAGCTTTCTTT	.	TRBJ1-1	13	TRBV7-7	many
CASSMKGASGIQETQYF	TGTGCCAGTAGTATGAAGGGGGCTAGCGGGATCCAAGAGACCCAGTACTTC	TRBD2	TRBJ2-5	17	TRBV19	many
CAIGGTNYGYTF	TGTGCCATCGGGGGAACTAACTATGGCTACACCTTC	.	TRBJ1-2	12	TRBV6-1	few
CASSVSRADFYEQYF	TGTGCCAGCAGTGTCTCCAGGGCTGATTTCTACGAGCAGTACTTC	.	TRBJ2-7	15	TRBV6-1	.
CSASLAGVLSYNEQFF	TGCAGTGCTAGTCTGGCGGGAGTGCTGTCCTACAATGAGCAGTTCTTC	TRBD2	TRBJ2-1	16	TRBV20-1	.
CASSLELAGGTYEQYF	TGTGCCAGCAGCTTAGAACTAGCGGGAGGCACCTACGAGCAGTACTTC	TRBD2	TRBJ2-7	16	TRBV7-6	.
CSIDGRDSNQPQHF	TGCAGTATTGACGGCAGGGACAGCAATCAGCCCCAGCATTTT	.	TRBJ1-5	14	TRBV20-1	many
CSAKLAGVYEQYF	TGCAGTGCGAAACTAGCGGGAGTCTACGAGCAGTACTTC	TRBD2	TRBJ2-7	13	TRBV20-1	many
CATSRDGGPYEQYF	TGTGCCACCAGCAGAGATGGCGGTCCCTACGAGCAGTACTTC	.	TRBJ2-7	14	TRBV15	many
CASSFRGQPGLAGRSYNEQFF	TGTGCCAGCAGCTTCCGGGGACAGCCGGGACTAGCGGGTCGCTCCTACAATGAGCAGTTCTTC	TRBD2	TRBJ2-1	21	TRBV7-9	many
CASSHRRDEQYF	TGTGCCAGCAGCCACCGCAGGGACGAGCAGTACTTC	.	TRBJ2-7	12	TRBV11-3	many